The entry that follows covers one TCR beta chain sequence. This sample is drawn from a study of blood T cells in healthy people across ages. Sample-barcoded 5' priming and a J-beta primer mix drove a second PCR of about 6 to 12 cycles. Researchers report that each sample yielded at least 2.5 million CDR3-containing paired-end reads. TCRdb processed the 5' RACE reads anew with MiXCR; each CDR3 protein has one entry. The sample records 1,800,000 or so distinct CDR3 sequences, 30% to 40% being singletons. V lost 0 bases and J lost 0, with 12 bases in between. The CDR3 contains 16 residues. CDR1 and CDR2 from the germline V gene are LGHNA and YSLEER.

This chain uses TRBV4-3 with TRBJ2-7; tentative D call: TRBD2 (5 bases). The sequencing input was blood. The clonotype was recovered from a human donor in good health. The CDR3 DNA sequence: TGCGCCAGCAGCCAAGATTGGGCAGGACTCTCCTACGAGCAGTACTTC. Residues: CASSQDWAGLSYEQYF.